This TCR beta chain was recovered during a study of T cells in Graves' hyperthyroidism and ophthalmopathy. Whole-study findings and limits: Most clonotypes expanded in the thyroid (above 0.001) were also present in blood.

Germline lookup yields CDR1 LNHDA and CDR2 SQIVND (reference sequence). The CDR3 totals 14 residues. V lost 1 base and J 1 base, leaving 6 bases between the germline ends. As regards this clonotype: The antigen is undetermined.

Amplification of TCR beta CDR3 regions was performed using RNA transcripts as template. RT-PCR in the first round (using the HTBI primer set) targeted the TCR CDR3. One entry per CDR3 protein, called by TCRdb with MiXCR from the multiplex PCR reads. The sample lists roughly 720,000 distinct CDR3 sequences, roughly a sixth seen once, with about a sixth in the top ten. The chain has TRBV19 and TRBJ2-3, with unresolved D. The clonotype comes from a man over 45 with Graves' hyperthyroidism. Material for sequencing was blood. The CDR3 DNA is TGTGCCAGTAGTATAGGGAGAGGCACAGATACGCAGTATTTT. Translation: CASSIGRGTDTQYF.